Here is one T cell receptor (beta chain) with its context. No antigen is known for it. The data belong to a study of shared clonotypes between healthy human individuals. Study-level results: Apart from blood, nothing was sampled; tissue repertoires likely differ.

Sequencing was performed with immunoSEQ multiplex PCR; in TCRdb, only in-frame clones are kept and a portion is missing. The sample includes 2 million to 2.5 million clones, approximately 90% seen only once; the top ten take roughly 0.34%. V was cut by 3 bases and J by 5 bases, with 11 bases left in between. The length of the CDR3 is 13 residues. Germline CDR1 SGDLS, CDR2 YYNGEE. V and J are TRBV9 and TRBJ1-2, with D maybe TRBD1 (5 bases). This clonotype was obtained from a man aged 18 to 29 in good health. Some clones in this sample may be carry-over from other donors' samples. Sequenced material: naive CD4+ T cells from PBMCs. The subset denotes: CD45RA+ positively selected. The CDR3 loop reads CASSDSRGYGYTF. The CDR3 region has the DNA TGTGCCAGCAGCGACAGCCGGGGGTATGGCTACACCTTC.